This T cell receptor (beta chain) originates from a study of T cell repertoires in cytomegalovirus infection. Study-wide background: Used in the study were CMV epitopes, some recently identified and HLA-C-restricted, others well-studied and HLA-B-restricted. CMV infection and matching HLA type were both indicated by public TCR beta signatures.

As concerns this clonotype: Its antigen remains unknown.

General study results and limits: Summed public TCR beta family frequency identified CMV carriers bearing the relevant HLA. The ex vivo response was dominated by HLA-C-restricted CMV-specific TCR beta clonotypes.

TCRdb reprocessed the reads with MiXCR, giving one entry per CDR3 protein. The sample has some 920,000 distinct CDR3 sequences, roughly 31% seen once. The V gene lost 0 bases and the J gene lost 12 bases, with 10 bases spanning the gap. This CDR3 has 12 residues. Per the germline V gene, CDR1 is SGHDT and CDR2 is YYEEEE. This receptor was identified in a human donor in good health (CMV status not recorded). Some clones in this sample may be carry-over from other donors' samples. This specimen was cultured CD8+ T cells from PBMCs, taken from culture after CMV antigen stimulation. V usage is TRBV5-6 and J usage is TRBJ2-1; D unresolved. CDR3 sequence (DNA): TGTGCCAGCAGCTTGGGGGCCGGCGGGCAGTTCTTC. Translation: CASSLGAGGQFF.